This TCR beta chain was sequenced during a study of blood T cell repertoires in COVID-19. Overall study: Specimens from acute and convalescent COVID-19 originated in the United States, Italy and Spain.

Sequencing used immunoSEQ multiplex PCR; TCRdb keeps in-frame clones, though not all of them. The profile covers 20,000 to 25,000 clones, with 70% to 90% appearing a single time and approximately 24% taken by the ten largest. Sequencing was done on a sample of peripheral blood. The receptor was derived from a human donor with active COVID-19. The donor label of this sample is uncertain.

In DNA, the CDR3 is TGTGCCATCAGCCCTTCCTCGACTAGCGGGAGCTACGAGCAGTACTTC. Its protein product is CAISPSSTSGSYEQYF. The chain has TRBV10-3 and TRBJ2-7; TRBD2 matches 12 bases. From germline, CDR1 is ENHRY and CDR2 SYGVKD. The CDR3 runs 16 residues. J gave up 3 bases and V 6 bases, and 9 bases lay outside the gene matches.